This T cell receptor beta chain comes out of a study of read filtering for tumor transcriptome and immune sequencing. Background on the study: By R-ISS, stages I, II and III held 8, 16 and 7 patients.

The CDR3 loop spans 15 amino acids. V gave up 7 bases and J gave up 9 bases; unmatched junction bases: 10. This clonotype is classed as medium-sized (0.01 to 0.1%). From 400 to 450 ng of RNA, a library with molecular barcoded alpha/delta and beta/gamma adaptors was made. In TCRdb, the reads were re-called with MiXCR into one record per CDR3 protein. This sample has over 50,000 distinct CDR3 sequences, with under 20% found just once. The origin of this receptor is a donor over 35 with multiple myeloma. V gene TRBV12-3 or TRBV12-4 combines with J gene TRBJ2-1, with 12 nucleotides matching TRBD2. What was sequenced was a population of CD138-negative cells sorted from bone marrow. CDR3 sequence: CASTKTSGRSGEQFF. For the CDR3, the DNA is TGTGCCAGCACCAAAACTAGCGGGAGGAGTGGTGAGCAGTTCTTC.